Listed here are 8 T cell receptor beta chains from one sample, sequenced in a study of cytomegalovirus exposure and HLA in healthy donors. PCR employed 60 Vbeta and 13 Jbeta primers. Method: immunoSEQ multiplex PCR; TCRdb's copy keeps in-frame clones and lacks some. This sample carries some 91,000 clones, around 77% of them seen once, and the ten largest clones take 3.4%. Sequenced material: PBMCs. These receptors were collected from a man aged 35-49 years in good health and CMV-seronegative.

The count of this clone is one. The chain couples TRBV5-1 to TRBJ1-1, with a possible D match to TRBD1 (5 bases). This CDR3 is 14 amino acids long. From germline, CDR1 is SGHRS and CDR2 YFSETQ. The V end was cut by 0 bases, the J end by 6 bases, with 12 bases between. This chain's CDR3 is CASSLEGGAAEAFF. The CDR3 nucleotides read TGCGCCAGCAGCTTGGAGGGAGGGGCTGCTGAAGCTTTCTTT.

J is TRBJ1-1 and V is TRBV14; D perhaps matches TRBD1 (5 bases). Between the trimmed V and J ends, which lost 3 bases and 2 bases, there was a span of 13 bases. Germline-derived CDR1 and CDR2 are SGHDN and FVKESK. The CDR3 loop spans 15 amino acids. The CDR3 DNA reads as TGTGCCAGCAGCCAGCATCAGGGTGTTAACACTGAAGCTTTCTTT. This codes for CASSQHQGVNTEAFF.

This chain uses TRBV2 with TRBJ1-6; TRBD1 matches 7 bases. The CDR3 loop spans 13 amino acids. The J segment lost 7 bases and the V segment lost 3 bases, leaving 0 bases of the junction unmatched. The germline V gene has CDR1 SNHLY and CDR2 FYNNEI. CDR3 amino acids: CASSEGQNSPLHF. The CDR3 region has the DNA TGTGCCAGCAGTGAGGGACAGAATTCACCCCTCCACTTT.

V and J are TRBV2 and TRBJ2-3, with D maybe TRBD2 (6 bases). Germline assignment: CDR1 SNHLY and CDR2 FYNNEI. The V end lost 9 bases, the J end lost 3 bases, and 16 bases lay between the germline ends. This CDR3 has 14 residues. CDR3 protein: CASGEDEGTDTQYF. The CDR3 nucleotides read TGTGCCAGTGGGGAGGATGAGGGGACAGATACGCAGTATTTT.

The chain joins TRBV2 to TRBJ1-2, with TRBD1 matching over 8 bases. There are 13 residues in the CDR3. J was trimmed by 5 bases and V by 1 base; bases with no gene match: 0. Germline CDR1 is SNHLY and CDR2 is FYNNEI. CDR3 loop: CASSEDRGYGYTF. The CDR3, as DNA: TGTGCCAGCAGTGAAGACAGGGGGTATGGCTACACCTTC. Full variable domain (missing parts from reference TRBV2 and TRBJ1-2): EPEVTQTPSHQVTQMGQEVILRCVPISNHLYFYWYRQILGQKVEFLVSFYNNEISEKSEIFDDQFSVERPDGSNFTLKIRSTKLEDSAMYFCASSEDRGYGYTFGSGTRLTVV.

This rearrangement joins TRBV10-1 to TRBJ1-1; TRBD1 might be the D (6 bases). Germline CDR1 and CDR2: WNHNN and SYGVQD (reference sequence). V lost 3 bases to trimming and J lost 7 bases, with 15 bases between them. The length of the CDR3 is 14 residues. CDR3 loop: CASSDAGDRHEAFF. In nucleotides, the CDR3 is TGCGCCAGCAGTGATGCAGGGGACCGACATGAAGCTTTCTTT.

The chain joins TRBV30 to TRBJ1-1; TRBD1 is a possible D gene (6 bases). CDR3 size: 14 residues. The V and J ends lost 1 base and 3 bases respectively, with 12 bases between them. Germline V gene data show CDR1 as GTSNPN and CDR2 as SVGIG (reference sequence). DNA for the CDR3: TGTGCCTGGAGTGATACAGGGCAGTACACTGAAGCTTTCTTT. As protein: CAWSDTGQYTEAFF.

The chain is built from TRBV5-1 and TRBJ2-5; the match to TRBD1 covers 9 bases. Germline V gene lookup returns CDR1 SGHRS and CDR2 YFSETQ. This CDR3 contains 14 residues. V lost 4 bases and J lost 5; bases outside the gene matches: 6. Here the CDR3 DNA reads TGCGCCAGCAGCGCACAGGGGGCAGGGGAGACCCAGTACTTC. Its translation is CASSAQGAGETQYF.